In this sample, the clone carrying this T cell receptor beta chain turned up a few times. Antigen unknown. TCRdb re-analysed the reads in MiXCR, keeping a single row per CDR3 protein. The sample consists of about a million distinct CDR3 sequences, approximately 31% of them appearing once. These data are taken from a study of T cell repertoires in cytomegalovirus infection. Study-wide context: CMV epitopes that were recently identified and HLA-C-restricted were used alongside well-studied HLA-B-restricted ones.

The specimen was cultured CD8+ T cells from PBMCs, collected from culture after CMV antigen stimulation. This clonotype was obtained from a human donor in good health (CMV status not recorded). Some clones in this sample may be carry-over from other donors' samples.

For the CDR3, the DNA is TGTGCCACCAGTGATCCCGGACACTCGGCCACAGATACGCAGTATTTT. Protein: CATSDPGHSATDTQYF. The V call is TRBV24-1, the J call TRBJ2-3; D may be TRBD1 (5 bases). The V gene's germline CDR1 is KGHDR and CDR2 SFDVKD. There are 16 residues in the CDR3. V gave up 3 bases and J gave up 2 bases, with 14 bases separating them.